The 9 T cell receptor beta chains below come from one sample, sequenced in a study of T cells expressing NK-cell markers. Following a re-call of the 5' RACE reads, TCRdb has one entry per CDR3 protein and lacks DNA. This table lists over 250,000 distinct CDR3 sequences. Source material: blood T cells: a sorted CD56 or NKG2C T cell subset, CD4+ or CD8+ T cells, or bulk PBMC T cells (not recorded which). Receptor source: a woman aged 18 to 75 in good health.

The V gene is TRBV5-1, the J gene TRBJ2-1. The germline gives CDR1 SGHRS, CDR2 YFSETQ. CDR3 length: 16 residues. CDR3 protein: CASSPIKASSYNEQFF.

The chain's CDR3 is CASSLDQTFGQPQHF. This chain connects TRBV7-2 to TRBJ1-5. The CDR3 contains 15 residues. The germline V gene encodes CDR1 SGHTA and CDR2 FQGNSA.

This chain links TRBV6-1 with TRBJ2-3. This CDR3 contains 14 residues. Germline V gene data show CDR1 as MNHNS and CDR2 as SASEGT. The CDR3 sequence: CASGDGASTDTQYF.

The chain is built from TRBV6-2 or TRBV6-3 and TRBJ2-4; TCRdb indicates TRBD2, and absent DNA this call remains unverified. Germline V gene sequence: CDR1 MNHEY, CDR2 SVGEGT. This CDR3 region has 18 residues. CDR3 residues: CASSYAVEAGVAKNIQYF.

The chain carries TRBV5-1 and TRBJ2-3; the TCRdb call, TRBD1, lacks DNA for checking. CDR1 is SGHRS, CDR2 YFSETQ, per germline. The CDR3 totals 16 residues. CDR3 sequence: CASSLGTNYAADTQYF.

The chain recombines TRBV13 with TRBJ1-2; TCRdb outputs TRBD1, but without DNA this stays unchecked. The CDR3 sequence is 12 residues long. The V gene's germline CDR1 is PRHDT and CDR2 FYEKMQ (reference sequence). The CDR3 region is CASSPQAYGYTF.

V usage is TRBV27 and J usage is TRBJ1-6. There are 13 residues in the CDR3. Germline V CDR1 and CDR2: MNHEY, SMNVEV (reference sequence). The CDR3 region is CASRQAGGSPLHF.

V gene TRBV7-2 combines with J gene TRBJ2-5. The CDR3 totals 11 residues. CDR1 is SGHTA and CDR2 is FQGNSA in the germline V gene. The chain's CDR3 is CASSVAETQYF.

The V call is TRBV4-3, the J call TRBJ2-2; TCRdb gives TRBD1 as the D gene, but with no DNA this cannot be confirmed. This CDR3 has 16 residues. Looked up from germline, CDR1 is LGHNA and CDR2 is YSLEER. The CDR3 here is CASSPRPGQQSGELFF.